Below are 22 T cell receptor beta chains sequenced from a single sample in a study of OX40 agonist ivuxolimab in advanced cancers. Here immunoSEQ multiplex PCR was the method, and the copy in TCRdb shows in-frame clones only, minus some. The sample records over 55,000 clones, over 80% being singletons. The source material was CD4+ or CD8+ T cells sorted from blood, sampled in a trial of the OX40 agonist ivuxolimab. Receptors were obtained from an adult with an advanced solid tumor such as melanoma, head and neck, liver or kidney cancer.

The chain carries TRBV6-6 and TRBJ1-3; D not certain. With 2 bases removed from V and 3 bases from J, the gap between germline ends came to 5 bases. Germline V gene lookup returns CDR1 MNHNY and CDR2 SVGAGI (reference sequence). The length of the CDR3 is 13 residues. The CDR3 reads CASSYPDGNTIYF. As DNA, the CDR3 is TGTGCCAGCAGTTACCCCGATGGAAACACCATATATTTT.

Remarks on this clone: This sample also contains other DNA sequences that code for the same CDR3. The rearrangement uses TRBV18 and TRBJ1-5; no reliable D call. Trimming took off 1 base at V and 7 bases at J, with 17 bases between the two ends. The CDR3 has 16 amino acids. Germline CDR1 is KGHSH and CDR2 is LQKENI. In DNA, the CDR3 is TGTGCCAGCTCACCACGCCCAACCGGTAACCGGCAGCCCCAGCATTTT. This gives the protein CASSPRPTGNRQPQHF.

This rearrangement joins TRBV5-1 to TRBJ1-1; weak D call: TRBD1 (5 bases). Germline V gives CDR1 SGHRS, CDR2 YFSETQ. The CDR3 sequence is 15 residues long. Trimming stripped 4 bases from V and 5 bases from J, with 18 bases between. The CDR3 nucleotides are TGCGCCAGCAGCCCTCAAGGGACCGGCCCTACTGAAGCTTTCTTT. Amino acid sequence: CASSPQGTGPTEAFF.

The chain links TRBV15 to TRBJ1-5; a possible D gene is TRBD1 (5 bases). This CDR3 is 15 amino acids long. V gave up 0 bases and J gave up 6 bases, with 12 bases separating them. The germline V gene encodes CDR1 LNHNV and CDR2 YYDKDF (reference sequence). The CDR3 sequence is CATSRDRVAGQPQHF. The CDR3 region has the DNA TGTGCCACCAGCAGAGACAGGGTAGCGGGTCAGCCCCAGCATTTT.

The rearrangement joins TRBV2 to TRBJ1-2; a weak D match, TRBD1 (6 bases). The CDR3 is 15 amino acids. Germline V gene lookup returns CDR1 SNHLY and CDR2 FYNNEI. V shed 3 bases and J shed 3 bases, with 14 bases lying between them. The DNA for the CDR3 is TGTGCCAGCAGTGAGTTATCAAGGGGGGACTATGGCTACACCTTC. It is translated as CASSELSRGDYGYTF.

This chain connects TRBV28 to TRBJ2-2; unclear D gene. Per germline, CDR1 MDHEN and CDR2 SYDVKM. The CDR3 runs to 15 residues. The germline V and J ends were trimmed by 2 bases and 3 bases, with 10 bases remaining between them. The CDR3 protein is CASSLGTWDTGELFF. The CDR3 DNA reads TGTGCCAGCAGTTTAGGTACTTGGGACACCGGGGAGCTGTTTTTT.

This clone was found once. V is TRBV7-2 and J is TRBJ2-1; D is perhaps TRBD2 (6 bases). The germline V gene encodes CDR1 SGHTA and CDR2 FQGNSA. V was trimmed by 0 bases and J by 0 bases, leaving 18 bases between them. This CDR3 contains 19 residues. The CDR3, as DNA: TGTGCCAGCAGCTTAGCTGGCGGTAGCGGCGCATTCTCCTACAATGAGCAGTTCTTC. Translating gives CASSLAGGSGAFSYNEQFF.

The genes are TRBV6-9 and TRBJ2-5, with 8 bases that match TRBD1. The CDR3 is 15 residues long. The V gene's germline CDR1 is MNHGY and CDR2 SVAAGI. After removal of 5 bases from V and 2 bases from J, the junction contained 7 bases not matched to a gene. CDR3 amino acids: CASSISTGDQETQYF. CDR3 bases: TGTGCCAGCAGTATATCGACAGGGGATCAAGAGACCCAGTACTTC.

This clone was seen a single time. This chain uses TRBV28 with TRBJ2-7; TRBD1 or TRBD2 may be the D gene (6 bases each). V dropped 3 bases and J dropped 2 bases, with 14 bases sitting between them. This CDR3 comprises 15 residues. CDR1 is MDHEN and CDR2 is SYDVKM in the germline V gene. CDR3 sequence: CASSFGGYTTYEQYF. CDR3 bases: TGTGCCAGCAGTTTCGGGGGCTATACAACCTACGAGCAGTACTTC.

The chain carries TRBV6-1 and TRBJ2-3; D is tentatively TRBD1 or TRBD2 (5 bases each). CDR1 and CDR2 (germline): MNHNS, SASEGT. CDR3 length: 15 amino acids. V lost 10 bases and J 1 base, leaving 18 bases between the germline ends. CDR3 region: CAIQAMGVGTDTQYF. For the CDR3, the DNA is TGTGCCATTCAAGCAATGGGGGTGGGCACAGATACGCAGTATTTT.

V usage is TRBV10-3 and J usage is TRBJ2-7; the D gene is possibly TRBD2 (6 bases). Trimming removed 5 bases from V and 1 base from J, with 12 bases in between. Germline CDR1 and CDR2: ENHRY and SYGVKD. The CDR3 length is 14 residues. CDR3 loop: CAISPGLTSYEQYF. CDR3 bases: TGTGCCATCAGTCCGGGACTGACATCCTACGAGCAGTACTTC.

This clone was recorded once. The gene calls are TRBV30 and TRBJ2-7; D is ambiguous. V was pared by 0 bases and J by 6 bases, with 9 bases between. The germline V gene encodes CDR1 GTSNPN and CDR2 SVGIG (reference sequence). The CDR3 loop spans 12 amino acids. In nucleotides, the CDR3 is TGTGCCTGGAGTGTACTGGCAGGCGAGCAGTACTTC. Its translation: CAWSVLAGEQYF.

This rearrangement joins TRBV10-3 to TRBJ1-1, with 8 nucleotides matching TRBD1. The V gene end was trimmed by 4 bases and the J gene end by 4 bases; junction bases not matched to a gene: 2. CDR1 ENHRY and CDR2 SYGVKD come from the germline V gene. The CDR3 sequence is 13 residues long. The CDR3 reads CAISGTGPTEAFF. CDR3 nucleotides: TGTGCCATCAGTGGGACAGGGCCCACTGAAGCTTTCTTT.

The rearrangement joins TRBV9 to TRBJ1-2; D is unresolved. Trimming took 6 bases from V and 2 from J, leaving 8 bases between them. This CDR3 contains 12 residues. Germline CDR1 reads SGDLS; CDR2 reads YYNGEE. The CDR3 is CASTSENYGYTF. DNA of the CDR3: TGTGCCAGCACCTCAGAGAACTATGGCTACACCTTC.

The chain employs TRBV5-6 and TRBJ1-2; 10 nucleotides line up with TRBD1. V lost 6 bases, J lost 7 bases, and 6 bases stayed unmatched. Germline CDR1 reads SGHDT; CDR2 reads YYEEEE. The CDR3 loop spans 13 amino acids. CDR3 coding DNA: TGTGCCAGCAAGACAGGGGGCCGGGCTGGCTACACCTTC. Its protein product is CASKTGGRAGYTF.

Worth noting for this clone: This CDR3 is also generated by other DNA sequences in the sample. The chain carries TRBV5-4 and TRBJ1-2; 12 positions match TRBD1. With V trimmed by 3 bases and J by 2 bases, 2 bases remained unmatched. Germline V gene data show CDR1 as SGHNT and CDR2 as YYREEE (reference sequence). The length of the CDR3 is 15 residues. The CDR3 region is CASSSGQGANYGYTF. DNA for the CDR3: TGTGCCAGCAGCTCGGGACAGGGGGCCAACTATGGCTACACCTTC.

V usage is TRBV10-3 and J usage is TRBJ1-2, with unresolved D. V was trimmed by 5 bases and J by 7 bases, leaving 14 bases between them. Per the germline V gene, CDR1 is ENHRY and CDR2 is SYGVKD. This CDR3 region has 13 residues. In DNA form, the CDR3 reads TGTGCCATCAGTACCGGGCTCCGCGGTGGCTACACCTTC. It yields the protein CAISTGLRGGYTF.

The V and J genes are TRBV4-1 and TRBJ1-3; D may be TRBD1 (5 bases). Trimming left V 3 bases short and J 5 bases short, with 14 bases between. This CDR3 is 15 amino acids long. CDR1 and CDR2 (germline): MGHRA, YSYEKL. This CDR3 is CASSQDLGARNTIYF. The CDR3 DNA reads as TGCGCCAGCAGCCAGGACCTTGGGGCGAGAAACACCATATATTTT.

This chain joins TRBV7-8 and TRBJ2-7; weak D call: TRBD1 (6 bases). This CDR3 comprises 14 residues. CDR1 and CDR2 from the germline V gene are SGHVS and FQNEAQ. Trimming took 5 bases from V and 4 from J, leaving 15 bases between them. The CDR3 coding sequence is TGTGCCAGCAGCCAGAGAGGGGGAATTTACGAGCAGTACTTC. It codes for CASSQRGGIYEQYF.

The gene calls are TRBV5-6 and TRBJ2-5; TRBD2 matches at 11 bases. Germline CDR1 SGHDT, CDR2 YYEEEE. After removal of 2 bases from V and 1 base from J, the junction contained 4 bases not matched to a gene. The CDR3 is 16 residues long. The CDR3 DNA reads TGTGCCAGCAGCTTTCTAGCGGGAGGAATCCAAGAGACCCAGTACTTC. Translating gives CASSFLAGGIQETQYF.

This rearrangement joins TRBV4-1 to TRBJ2-7; TRBD1 is a possible D gene (6 bases). Trimming left V 1 base short and J 4 bases short, with 14 bases between. Per the germline V gene, CDR1 is MGHRA and CDR2 is YSYEKL. This CDR3 has 15 amino acids. CDR3 nucleotide sequence: TGCGCCAGCAGCCAAGGGTTGGGGGCTTATTACGAGCAGTACTTC. Protein: CASSQGLGAYYEQYF.

The chain recombines TRBV5-8 with TRBJ1-1; D is possibly TRBD1 (5 bases). Trimming took off 3 bases at V and 1 base at J, with 10 bases between the two ends. Looked up from germline, CDR1 is SGHTS and CDR2 is YDEGEE. CDR3 length: 14 amino acids. As DNA, the CDR3 is TGTGCCAGCAGCTCGGGGGACTCGAACACTGAAGCTTTCTTT. Its translation: CASSSGDSNTEAFF.